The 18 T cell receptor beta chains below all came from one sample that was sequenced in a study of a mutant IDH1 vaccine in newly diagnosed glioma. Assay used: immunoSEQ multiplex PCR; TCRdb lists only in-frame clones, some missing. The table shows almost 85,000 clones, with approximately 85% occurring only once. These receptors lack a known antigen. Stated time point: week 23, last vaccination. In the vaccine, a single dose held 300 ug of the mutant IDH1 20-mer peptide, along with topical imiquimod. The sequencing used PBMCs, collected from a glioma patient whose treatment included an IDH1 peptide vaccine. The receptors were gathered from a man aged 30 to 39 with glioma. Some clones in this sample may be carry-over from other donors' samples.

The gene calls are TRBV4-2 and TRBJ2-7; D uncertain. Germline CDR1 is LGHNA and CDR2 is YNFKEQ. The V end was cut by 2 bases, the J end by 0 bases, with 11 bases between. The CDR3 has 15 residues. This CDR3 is CASSQRTADSYEQYF. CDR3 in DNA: TGTGCCAGCAGCCAACGGACGGCTGACTCCTACGAGCAGTACTTC.

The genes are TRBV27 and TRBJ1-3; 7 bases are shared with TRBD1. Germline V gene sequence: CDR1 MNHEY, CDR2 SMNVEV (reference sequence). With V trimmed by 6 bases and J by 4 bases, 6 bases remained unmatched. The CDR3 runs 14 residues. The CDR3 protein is CASRMTGSGNTIYF. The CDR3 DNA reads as TGTGCCAGCAGGATGACAGGGTCCGGAAACACCATATATTTT.

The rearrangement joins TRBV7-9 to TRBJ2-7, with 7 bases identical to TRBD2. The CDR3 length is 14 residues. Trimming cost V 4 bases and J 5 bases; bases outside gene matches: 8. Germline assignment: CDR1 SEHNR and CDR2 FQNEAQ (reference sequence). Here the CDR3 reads CASSSPSREHEQYF. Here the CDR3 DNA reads TGTGCCAGCAGCTCACCCTCGCGGGAGCACGAGCAGTACTTC.

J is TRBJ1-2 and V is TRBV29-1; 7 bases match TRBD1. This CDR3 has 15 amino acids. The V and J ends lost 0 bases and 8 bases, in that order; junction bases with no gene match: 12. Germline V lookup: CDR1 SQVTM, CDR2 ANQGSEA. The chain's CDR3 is CSVEDLERDSLGYTF. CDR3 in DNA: TGCAGCGTTGAAGATCTAGAACGGGACAGTCTAGGCTACACCTTC.

CDR3: CASSTGTGGEGTGELFF. The DNA for the CDR3 is TGTGCCAGCAGCACCGGGACAGGCGGTGAAGGCACCGGGGAGCTGTTTTTT. The chain joins TRBV7-3 to TRBJ2-2; 8 bases agree with TRBD1. V lost 5 bases and J lost 4; bases outside the gene matches: 12. From germline, CDR1 is SGHTA and CDR2 FQGTGA. This CDR3 is 17 amino acids long.

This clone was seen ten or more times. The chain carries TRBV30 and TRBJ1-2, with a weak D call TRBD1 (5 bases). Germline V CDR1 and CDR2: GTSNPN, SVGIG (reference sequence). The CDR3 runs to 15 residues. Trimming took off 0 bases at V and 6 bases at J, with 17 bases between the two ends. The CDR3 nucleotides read TGTGCCTGGAGTGTACCGACTCAGGGCGTGGATGGCTACACCTTC. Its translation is CAWSVPTQGVDGYTF.

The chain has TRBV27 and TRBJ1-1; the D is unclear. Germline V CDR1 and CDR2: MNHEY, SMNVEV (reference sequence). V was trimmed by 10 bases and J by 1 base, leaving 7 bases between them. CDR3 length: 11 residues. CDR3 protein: CATSRNTEAFF. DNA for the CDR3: TGTGCCACCTCCCGGAACACTGAAGCTTTCTTT.

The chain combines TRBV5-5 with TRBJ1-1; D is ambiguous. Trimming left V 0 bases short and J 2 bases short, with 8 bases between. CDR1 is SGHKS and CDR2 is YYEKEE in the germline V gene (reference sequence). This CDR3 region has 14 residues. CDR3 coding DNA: TGTGCCAGCAGCTTGGTCGGAACCAACACTGAAGCTTTCTTT. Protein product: CASSLVGTNTEAFF.

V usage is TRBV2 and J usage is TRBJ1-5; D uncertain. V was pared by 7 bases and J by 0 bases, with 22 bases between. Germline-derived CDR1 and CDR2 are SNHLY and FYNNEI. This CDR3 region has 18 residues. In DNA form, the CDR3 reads TGTGCCAGCATCGCCGTAGAGTGGGCTATAATTAGCAATCAGCCCCAGCATTTT. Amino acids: CASIAVEWAIISNQPQHF.

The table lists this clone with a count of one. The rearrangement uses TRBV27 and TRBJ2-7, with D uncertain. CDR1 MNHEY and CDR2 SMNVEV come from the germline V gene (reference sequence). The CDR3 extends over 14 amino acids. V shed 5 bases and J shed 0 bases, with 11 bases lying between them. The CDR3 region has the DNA TGTGCCAGCAGTCCTCTACAAAGCTCCTACGAGCAGTACTTC. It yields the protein CASSPLQSSYEQYF.

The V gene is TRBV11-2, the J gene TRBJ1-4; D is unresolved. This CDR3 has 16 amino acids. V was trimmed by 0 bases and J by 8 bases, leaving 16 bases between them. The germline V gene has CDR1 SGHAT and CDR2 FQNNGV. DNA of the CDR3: TGTGCCAGCAGCTTAGATATCGGGCAGGTCGAGGAAAAACTGTTTTTT. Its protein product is CASSLDIGQVEEKLFF. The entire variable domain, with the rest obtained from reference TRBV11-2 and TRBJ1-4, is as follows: EAGVAQSPRYKIIEKRQSVAFWCNPISGHATLYWYQQILGQGPKLLIQFQNNGVVDDSQLPKDRFSAERLKGVDSTLKIQPAKLEDSAVYLCASSLDIGQVEEKLFFGSGTQLSVL.

The CDR3 is CAISESLDINSNYGYTF. The DNA of the CDR3 is TGTGCCATCAGTGAGTCGCTGGACATTAACTCTAACTATGGCTACACCTTC. The chain carries TRBV10-3 and TRBJ1-2; the D gene is possibly TRBD1 (5 bases). The CDR3 extends over 17 amino acids. Germline V CDR1 and CDR2: ENHRY, SYGVKD. Trimming took off 0 bases at V and 0 bases at J, with 14 bases between the two ends.

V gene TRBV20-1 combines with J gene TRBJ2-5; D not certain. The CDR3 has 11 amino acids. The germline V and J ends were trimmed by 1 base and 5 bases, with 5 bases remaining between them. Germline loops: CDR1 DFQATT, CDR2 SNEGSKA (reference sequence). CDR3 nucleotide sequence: TGCAGTGCTAGAGCTCGGGAGACCCAGTACTTC. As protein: CSARARETQYF.

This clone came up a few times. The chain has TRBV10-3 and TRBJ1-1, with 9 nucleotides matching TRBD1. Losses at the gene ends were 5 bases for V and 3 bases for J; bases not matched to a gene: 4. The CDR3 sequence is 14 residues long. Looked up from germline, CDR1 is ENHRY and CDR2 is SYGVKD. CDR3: CAISTGGSDTEAFF. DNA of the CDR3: TGTGCCATCAGTACAGGGGGCTCAGACACTGAAGCTTTCTTT.

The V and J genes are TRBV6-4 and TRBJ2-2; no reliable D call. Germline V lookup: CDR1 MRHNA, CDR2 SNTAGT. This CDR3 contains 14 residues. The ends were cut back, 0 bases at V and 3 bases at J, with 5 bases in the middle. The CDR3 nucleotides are TGTGCCAGCAGTGACTCGACTGACACCGGGGAGCTGTTTTTT. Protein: CASSDSTDTGELFF.

CDR3 sequence: CASSTGTGGSPLHF. The CDR3 DNA reads TGTGCCAGCAGCACCGGGACAGGCGGTTCACCCCTCCACTTT. The rearrangement links TRBV5-6 to TRBJ1-6; 8 bases line up with TRBD1. The CDR3 extends over 14 amino acids. Germline V gene lookup returns CDR1 SGHDT and CDR2 YYEEEE. The junction had 6 bases not matched to a gene; V was cut back by 4 bases and J by 9 bases.

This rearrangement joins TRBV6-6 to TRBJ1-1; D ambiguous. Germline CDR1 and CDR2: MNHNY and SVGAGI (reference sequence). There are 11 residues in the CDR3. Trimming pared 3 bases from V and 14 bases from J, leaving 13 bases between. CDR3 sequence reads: CASSYRGASFF. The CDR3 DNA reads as TGTGCCAGCAGTTATCGGGGAGCCAGCTTCTTT.

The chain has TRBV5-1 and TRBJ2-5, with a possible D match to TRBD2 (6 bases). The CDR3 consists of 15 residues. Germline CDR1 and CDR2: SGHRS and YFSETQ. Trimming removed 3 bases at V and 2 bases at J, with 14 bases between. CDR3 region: CASSSAEGRQETQYF. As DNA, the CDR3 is TGCGCCAGCAGCTCGGCGGAGGGGAGACAAGAGACCCAGTACTTC.